A selection of T cell receptor beta chains follows, all from one sample in a study of glioma-infiltrating T cells. TCRdb reanalysed the multiplex PCR reads using MiXCR and keeps one entry per CDR3 protein. The sample carries some 190,000 distinct CDR3 sequences, 30% to 40% recorded once. Sequenced: glioma tissue, nonneoplastic brain tissue, or PBMCs (not recorded which). The receptors shown here come from a human donor with low-grade glioma or glioblastoma, undergoing nonglioma brain surgery, or in good health (not recorded which). Each CDR3 is given with its conserved first and last residue. Fields, in order: CDR3 DNA, CDR3 protein, J gene, V gene, clone size, D gene. D genes are given only for firm matches. Rows give clone size only sometimes, using once, few, many, or a class for an expanded clone.

DNA: TGTGCCAGCAGAAAACAGGGAAGCACTGAAGCTTTCTTT; CDR3: CASRKQGSTEAFF; J: TRBJ1-1; V: TRBV6-2/TRBV6-3; size: many; D: NA
DNA: TGTGCCAGCAGCTCTCGGACTAGCGCAGGCGAGCAGTACTTC; CDR3: CASSSRTSAGEQYF; J: TRBJ2-7; V: TRBV5-4; size: many; D: TRBD2
DNA: TGTGCCAGCAGCCTACAGACAACGCAGTATTTT; CDR3: CASSLQTTQYF; J: TRBJ2-3; V: TRBV2; size: many; D: NA
DNA: TGTGCCAGCTCACCAGATACCGGGACAGGCCCCCATGGGCAGCACTTC; CDR3: CASSPDTGTGPHGQHF; J: TRBJ2-7; V: TRBV18; size: once; D: TRBD1
DNA: TGTGCCAGCAGCCAACCGACCCGGACAGGGCGGAACACTGAAGCTTTCTTT; CDR3: CASSQPTRTGRNTEAFF; J: TRBJ1-1; V: TRBV3-1; size: many; D: TRBD1
DNA: TGTGCCAGCAGTCGCCGGGACATGGAGCAGTACTTC; CDR3: CASSRRDMEQYF; J: TRBJ2-7; V: TRBV6-5; size: NA; D: NA
DNA: TGTGCCAGCAGTTTAATGTTGACTAGCGGGTCGGGGGGAGAGCAGTTCTTC; CDR3: CASSLMLTSGSGGEQFF; J: TRBJ2-1; V: TRBV27; size: many; D: TRBD2
DNA: TGCGCCAGCAGCGAAGATAGAGGACAGGGGGCTTACGAGCAGTACTTC; CDR3: CASSEDRGQGAYEQYF; J: TRBJ2-7; V: TRBV28; size: NA; D: TRBD1
DNA: TGTGCCACCAAGGGAGGGAACTCTGGGTCCTACGAGCAGTACTTC; CDR3: CATKGGNSGSYEQYF; J: TRBJ2-7; V: TRBV28; size: NA; D: TRBD2
DNA: TGTGCCAGCAGTGGAGGGGGCCTAGCGGGGATGAACACTGAAGCTTTCTTT; CDR3: CASSGGGLAGMNTEAFF; J: TRBJ1-1; V: TRBV6-1; size: many; D: TRBD1
DNA: TGTGCCAGCAGCCCCGGGACAGTTAACTATGGCTACACCTTC; CDR3: CASSPGTVNYGYTF; J: TRBJ1-2; V: TRBV7-2; size: many; D: TRBD1
DNA: TGTGCCAGCAGCAGACTAGGAGAGACCCAGTACTTC; CDR3: CASSRLGETQYF; J: TRBJ2-5; V: TRBV6-2/TRBV6-3; size: many; D: NA
DNA: TGCAGTGCCGTTGGACAGGGGACACAGTACTTC; CDR3: CSAVGQGTQYF; J: TRBJ2-5; V: TRBV20-1; size: NA; D: TRBD1
DNA: TGCGCCAGCAATTCCTGGCGGGGCGCCTCCTACAATGAGCAGTTCTTC; CDR3: CASNSWRGASYNEQFF; J: TRBJ2-1; V: TRBV4-3; size: many; D: NA
DNA: TGTGCCATCAGTGACGGGGGGATGAGCACAGATACGCAGTATTTT; CDR3: CAISDGGMSTDTQYF; J: TRBJ2-3; V: TRBV10-3; size: NA; D: TRBD2
DNA: TGCAGCGTTGAATGGGAGTTGGCCTATGGCTACACCTTC; CDR3: CSVEWELAYGYTF; J: TRBJ1-2; V: TRBV29-1; size: NA; D: NA
DNA: TGCAGTGCTAGTCCGGGGAGGCTAGCGGGAGGCCGGGGTCAAGAGACCCAGTACTTC; CDR3: CSASPGRLAGGRGQETQYF; J: TRBJ2-5; V: TRBV20-1; size: once; D: TRBD2
DNA: TGTGCCAGCACCGACGAGTTCCAGCAGTTCTTC; CDR3: CASTDEFQQFF; J: TRBJ2-1; V: TRBV7-8; size: many; D: NA
DNA: TGTGCCAGCAGCCACGCGGACAGGGGCACTGAAGCTTTCTTT; CDR3: CASSHADRGTEAFF; J: TRBJ1-1; V: TRBV5-5; size: NA; D: TRBD1
DNA: TGTGCCACGGGACAGGGGGACACAGATACGCAGTATTTT; CDR3: CATGQGDTDTQYF; J: TRBJ2-3; V: TRBV11-1; size: NA; D: TRBD1
DNA: TGTGCCAGCAGTAAGCCGGGACTAGCGGGAAGCTCCTACAATGAGCAGTTCTTC; CDR3: CASSKPGLAGSSYNEQFF; J: TRBJ2-1; V: TRBV12-3/TRBV12-4; size: few; D: TRBD2
DNA: TGTGCCAGCAGCCGACTAGCGGGGGCCCTGGAGCAGTACTTC; CDR3: CASSRLAGALEQYF; J: TRBJ2-7; V: TRBV7-2; size: many; D: TRBD2